The clone carrying this TCR beta chain was recorded only once. Antigen: not known. The study ran its PCR with 60 Vbeta and 13 Jbeta primers. Sequenced by immunoSEQ multiplex PCR; TCRdb stores in-frame clones only, minus some. Of about 41,000 clones in the sample, over 75% were seen once. This sample is drawn from a study of cytomegalovirus exposure and HLA in healthy donors. The study, taken as a whole, reports: Sequencing probably produced one cluster of sequence variants that were highly shared. The listing of roughly 160 TCR beta chains classed them as cytomegalovirus-associated. The study assumed roughly uniform donor sequencing depth for presence/absence analyses.

The CDR3 extends over 13 amino acids. CDR1 and CDR2 (germline): LNHNV, YYDKDF (reference sequence). Trimming pared 3 bases from V and 2 bases from J, leaving 8 bases between. The sequence derives from a man in his forties or fifties in good health and CMV-seronegative. The source material was PBMCs. The chain joins TRBV15 to TRBJ2-7; perhaps TRBD1 as D (5 bases). The CDR3 reads CATSRDKTYEQYF. The CDR3 nucleotides read TGTGCCACCAGCAGGGACAAGACCTACGAGCAGTACTTC. Looking up the rest from reference TRBV15 and TRBJ2-7 gives the full variable domain: DAMVIQNPRYQVTQFGKPVTLSCSQTLNHNVMYWYQQKSSQAPKLLFHYYDKDFNNEADTPDNFQSRRPNTSFCFLDIRSPGLGDTAMYLCATSRDKTYEQYFGPGTRLTVT.